This TCR beta chain originates from a study of CD8 T cells in ankylosing spondylitis. Notes on the study in general: Characteristic, it appeared, of ankylosing spondylitis blood was a TCR beta motif of fewer than 10 highly homologous variants. Some of these motif variants have turned up before, in reports on reactive arthritis synovial fluid and blood.

This CDR3 is 16 amino acids long. V shed 4 bases and J 3 bases; nucleotides not matched to a gene: 6. Per germline, CDR1 ENHRY and CDR2 SYGVKD. MiXCR, applied by TCRdb to the 5' RACE reads, yields one record per CDR3 protein. The sample includes about 800,000 distinct CDR3 sequences, about 10% of them seen just once. Many counts were recorded for this clonotype. Its target is not known. The sequence came from a male donor with ankylosing spondylitis. Sequenced input: blood, either unsorted or a sorted T cell fraction (not recorded which). The chain joins TRBV10-3 to TRBJ2-1, with TRBD2 identical over 10 bases. CDR3: CAISVSTSGNYNEQFF. CDR3 DNA: TGTGCCATCAGTGTGAGCACTAGCGGGAACTACAATGAGCAGTTCTTC.